This is a list of T cell receptor beta chains from one sample in a study of blood T cell repertoires in COVID-19. Repertoires were generated with immunoSEQ multiplex PCR, while TCRdb's copy carries only in-frame clones and drops some. The repertoire holds 190,000 or so clones, with around 90% as singletons. The source material was peripheral blood. These TCRs come from a man aged 40-50 years with acute or convalescent COVID-19. The CDR3 runs from the conserved cysteine through the conserved F or W. A D gene is named only where the DNA matches it firmly. Expanded clones are given a class, and other clones once, few, many or no size at all.

J,V,D,size,CDR3,DNA
TRBJ1-1,TRBV5-1,.,.,CASSLATGGTEAFF,TGCGCCAGCAGCTTGGCGACCGGGGGCACTGAAGCTTTCTTT
TRBJ2-7,TRBV9,TRBD1,.,CASSPETGGGSYEQYF,TGTGCCAGCAGCCCGGAGACAGGGGGCGGATCCTACGAGCAGTACTTC
TRBJ1-1,TRBV27,.,.,CASISGQNPQNAEAFF,TGTGCCAGCATTTCAGGACAGAACCCTCAGAACGCTGAAGCTTTCTTT
TRBJ1-2,TRBV18,.,.,CATKGVSNYGYTF,TGTGCCACCAAGGGGGTTTCGAACTATGGCTACACCTTC
TRBJ2-3,TRBV9,.,.,CASSVETSNTQYF,TGTGCCAGCAGCGTAGAAACTAGCAATACGCAGTATTTT
TRBJ2-3,TRBV9,.,.,CASSPMIAGTDTQYF,TGTGCCAGCAGCCCTATGATAGCGGGCACAGATACGCAGTATTTT
TRBJ1-5,TRBV7-9,.,.,CAGSPQGQPQHF,TGTGCCGGCAGCCCTCAGGGACAGCCCCAGCATTTT
TRBJ2-1,TRBV7-9,.,.,CASSETGISYNEQFF,TGTGCCAGCAGCGAAACAGGGATCTCCTACAATGAGCAGTTCTTC
TRBJ1-6,TRBV6-5,.,few,CASSLGQNSPLHF,TGTGCCAGCAGTTTGGGCCAAAATTCACCCCTCCACTTT
TRBJ2-7,TRBV24-1,TRBD1,.,CATRRQGPNYEQYF,TGTGCCACCAGGAGACAGGGACCAAACTACGAGCAGTACTTC
TRBJ2-2,TRBV7-9,TRBD1,.,CASSSGTGWSGELFF,TGTGCCAGCAGCTCCGGGACAGGGTGGTCCGGGGAGCTGTTTTTT
TRBJ1-1,TRBV6-2/TRBV6-3,.,.,CASSSTGLGSTEAFF,TGTGCCAGCAGTTCAACAGGGTTGGGTAGCACTGAAGCTTTCTTT
TRBJ2-7,TRBV15,.,.,CATSRWTTYEQYF,TGTGCCACCAGCAGATGGACTACCTACGAGCAGTACTTC
TRBJ1-2,TRBV2,TRBD1,.,CASRGTANYGYTF,TGTGCCAGCAGGGGGACAGCTAACTATGGCTACACCTTC
TRBJ1-3,TRBV21-1,.,few,CASRTNRGPGNTIYF,TGTGCCAGCAGAACCAACAGGGGGCCTGGAAACACCATATATTTT
TRBJ1-1,TRBV30,.,.,CAWSGRVRRGTEAFF,TGTGCCTGGAGTGGGAGGGTGAGGCGGGGCACTGAAGCTTTCTTT